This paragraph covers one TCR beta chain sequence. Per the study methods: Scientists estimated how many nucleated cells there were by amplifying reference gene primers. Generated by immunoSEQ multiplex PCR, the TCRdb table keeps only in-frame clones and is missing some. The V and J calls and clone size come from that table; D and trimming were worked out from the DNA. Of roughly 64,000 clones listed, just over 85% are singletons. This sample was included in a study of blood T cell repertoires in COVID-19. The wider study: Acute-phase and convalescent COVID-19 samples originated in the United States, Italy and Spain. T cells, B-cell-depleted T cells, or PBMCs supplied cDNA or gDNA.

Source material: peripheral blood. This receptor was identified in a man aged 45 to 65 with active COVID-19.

In nucleotides, the CDR3 is TGTGCCAGCAGCCCCCCTGGGACAGACTACAATGAGCAGTTCTTC. It codes for CASSPPGTDYNEQFF. The J gene is TRBJ2-1, the V gene TRBV5-4; 7 nucleotides match TRBD1. The CDR3 runs to 15 residues. From germline, CDR1 is SGHNT and CDR2 YYREEE (reference sequence). V lost 4 bases to trimming and J lost 3 bases; unmatched junction nucleotides: 7.